The rows below give T cell receptor beta chains drawn from one sample of a study of beta chain features in type 1 diabetes. The data were produced by immunoSEQ multiplex PCR, yet TCRdb's version contains in-frame clones alone and is incomplete. The sample carries about 740,000 clones, around an eighth recorded once. Material: naive CD4+ T cells from blood. The receptors were gathered from a man between 18 and 35 years old with type 1 diabetes. Both conserved end residues are part of each CDR3. The order of the fields is clone size, J gene, D gene, V gene, CDR3 protein, CDR3 DNA. A D gene is named only where the DNA matches it firmly. Expanded clones are given a class, and other clones once, few, many or no size at all.

>few|TRBJ1-3|-|TRBV7-3
CASSLGPGNTIYF
TGTGCCAGCAGCTTAGGGCCGGGAAACACCATATATTTT
>-|TRBJ2-1|TRBD2|TRBV10-3
CAISESSGGYSYNEQFF
TGTGCCATCAGTGAGTCTAGCGGGGGCTACTCCTACAATGAGCAGTTCTTC
>few|TRBJ1-5|TRBD1|TRBV6-5
CASSYSNRGLWPQHF
TGTGCCAGCAGTTACTCGAACAGGGGCTTATGGCCCCAGCATTTT
>-|TRBJ2-5|-|TRBV4-2
CASSQATGDQETQYF
TGTGCCAGCAGCCAAGCGACAGGTGACCAAGAGACCCAGTACTTC
>few|TRBJ1-3|-|TRBV30
CALAIGDTIYF
TGTGCCTTAGCCATTGGGGACACCATATATTTT
>few|TRBJ1-5|-|TRBV4-2
CASSQMTSGNQPQHF
TGTGCCAGCAGCCAAATGACGAGCGGCAATCAGCCCCAGCATTTT
>few|TRBJ1-4|-|TRBV10-3
CASQGGEGEKLFF
TGTGCCTCTCAGGGCGGGGAGGGCGAAAAACTGTTTTTT
>few|TRBJ2-5|-|TRBV19
CASSMVARPRETQYF
TGTGCCAGTAGTATGGTGGCCAGGCCCCGGGAGACCCAGTACTTC
>few|TRBJ1-4|-|TRBV27
CASSPSTATNEKLFF
TGTGCCAGCAGTCCATCAACGGCAACTAATGAAAAACTGTTTTTT
>-|TRBJ2-7|TRBD1|TRBV5-1
CASSSRQGFSYEQYF
TGCGCCAGCAGCTCACGACAGGGGTTCTCCTACGAGCAGTACTTC
>-|TRBJ2-5|TRBD2|TRBV7-3
CASSLTPGTSGGEETQYF
TGTGCCAGCAGCTTAACACCCGGGACTAGCGGGGGTGAAGAGACCCAGTACTTC
>few|TRBJ1-5|-|TRBV4-2
CASSHDSSNQPQHF
TGTGCCAGCAGCCATGACAGTAGCAATCAGCCCCAGCATTTT
>-|TRBJ1-4|-|TRBV6-5
CASRDPYGGEKLFF
TGTGCCAGCAGAGACCCGTACGGTGGTGAAAAACTGTTTTTT
>few|TRBJ2-5|-|TRBV29-1
CSAETAEETQYF
TGCAGCGCCGAGACAGCAGAAGAGACCCAGTACTTC
>-|TRBJ2-7|TRBD2|TRBV29-1
CSVQPGLHSYEQYF
TGCAGCGTGCAACCGGGACTACACTCCTACGAGCAGTACTTC
>few|TRBJ2-3|-|TRBV29-1
CSVEGTPGTDTQYF
TGCAGCGTTGAAGGGACACCTGGGACAGATACGCAGTATTTT
>few|TRBJ1-2|-|TRBV29-1
CSVDMGRPSRIYGYTF
TGCAGCGTTGACATGGGACGTCCATCCCGCATCTATGGCTACACCTTC
>-|TRBJ2-2|-|TRBV6-5
CASSYSWAGNTGELFF
TGTGCCAGCAGTTACTCCTGGGCAGGGAACACCGGGGAGCTGTTTTTT
>-|TRBJ1-3|TRBD1|TRBV29-1
CSVEDRDRHSGNTIYF
TGCAGCGTTGAAGATCGGGACAGACACTCTGGAAACACCATATATTTT
>-|TRBJ2-5|-|TRBV5-4
CASSLDRRAETQYF
TGTGCCAGCAGCTTGGACAGGCGAGCAGAGACCCAGTACTTC
>-|TRBJ1-1|-|TRBV7-9
CALRASPNTEAFF
TGTGCCTTAAGGGCCTCCCCGAACACTGAAGCTTTCTTT
>-|TRBJ2-7|-|TRBV9
CASSPTTAAYEQYF
TGTGCCAGCAGCCCTACGACCGCCGCCTACGAGCAGTACTTC
>-|TRBJ2-3|TRBD1|TRBV10-3
CAISEPGQGTDTQYF
TGTGCCATCAGTGAGCCTGGACAGGGAACAGATACGCAGTATTTT
>-|TRBJ2-3|-|TRBV7-9
CASSLMSGTDTQYF
TGTGCCAGCAGCTTAATGAGCGGGACAGATACGCAGTATTTT
>-|TRBJ2-7|TRBD1|TRBV7-6
CASSPYRDRGGYEQYF
TGTGCCAGCAGCCCCTACCGGGACAGAGGTGGTTACGAGCAGTACTTC
>few|TRBJ2-1|TRBD2|TRBV30
CAWSVGVAGGYNEQFF
TGTGCCTGGAGTGTAGGGGTAGCGGGGGGATACAATGAGCAGTTCTTC
>few|TRBJ1-1|-|TRBV30
CAGPGEAFF
TGTGCCGGGCCGGGTGAAGCTTTCTTT
>-|TRBJ2-3|TRBD2|TRBV28
CASSSGGSGTDTQYF
TGTGCCAGCAGCAGCGGGGGCAGTGGCACAGATACGCAGTATTTT
>-|TRBJ2-1|TRBD2|TRBV18
CASSPLLAGGYEQFF
TGTGCCAGCTCACCACTCCTAGCGGGGGGGTATGAGCAGTTCTTC
>-|TRBJ1-1|-|TRBV7-2
CASSSEGGVGTEAFF
TGTGCCAGCAGCTCTGAGGGTGGTGTCGGCACTGAAGCTTTCTTT
>few|TRBJ2-3|TRBD2|TRBV10-2
CASSGPSGHTDTQYF
TGCGCCAGCAGCGGGCCTAGCGGACACACAGATACGCAGTATTTT
>few|TRBJ1-1|TRBD1|TRBV19
CASSDTGVSTEAFF
TGTGCCAGTAGTGATACAGGGGTGAGCACTGAAGCTTTCTTT
>few|TRBJ1-1|-|TRBV7-9
CASSYGFTGFKAEAFF
TGTGCCAGCAGCTACGGGTTCACAGGGTTTAAAGCTGAAGCTTTCTTT
>-|TRBJ2-5|TRBD1|TRBV2
CASQEDRQGETQYF
TGTGCCAGCCAAGAGGACAGGCAAGGAGAGACCCAGTACTTC
>-|TRBJ1-2|-|TRBV30
CAWKSNYGYTF
TGTGCCTGGAAGTCAAACTATGGCTACACCTTC
>few|TRBJ2-7|-|TRBV7-9
CASSSGQNRNEQYF
TGTGCCAGCAGCTCTGGACAAAATCGGAACGAGCAGTACTTC
>-|TRBJ2-1|TRBD2|TRBV14
CASSQGGLRAWRGRANEQFF
TGTGCCAGCAGCCAAGGGGGACTAAGGGCTTGGCGCGGTCGTGCGAATGAGCAGTTCTTC
>-|TRBJ1-4|TRBD1|TRBV28
CASSSSSLPGTGSEKLFF
TGTGCCAGCAGTTCCTCATCTTTACCCGGGACAGGGAGTGAAAAACTGTTTTTT
>few|TRBJ1-5|TRBD1|TRBV19
CASSQTGGNQPQHF
TGTGCCAGTAGTCAGACAGGGGGCAATCAGCCCCAGCATTTT
>few|TRBJ2-3|-|TRBV28
CASRPEEDTQYF
TGTGCCAGCAGGCCAGAAGAGGATACGCAGTATTTT
>few|TRBJ2-1|TRBD2|TRBV9
CASSVVDLAGGLAYNEQFF
TGTGCCAGCAGCGTAGTCGATCTAGCGGGGGGCCTAGCTTACAATGAGCAGTTCTTC
>-|TRBJ2-5|-|TRBV15
CATKMPGGGETQYF
TGTGCCACCAAGATGCCGGGAGGGGGCGAGACCCAGTACTTC
>-|TRBJ2-1|-|TRBV7-6
CASSREQGNEQFF
TGTGCCAGCAGCCGCGAACAGGGAAATGAGCAGTTCTTC
>-|TRBJ2-5|-|TRBV7-8
CASSLVIQLQETQYF
TGTGCCAGCAGCTTAGTGATTCAGCTACAAGAGACCCAGTACTTC
>few|TRBJ1-2|-|TRBV19
CASSIARGGGYTF
TGTGCCAGTAGTATAGCTCGGGGAGGAGGCTACACCTTC